The clone carrying this T cell receptor (beta chain) was observed a few times. CDR1 is SNHLY, CDR2 FYNNEI, per germline. The CDR3 extends over 14 amino acids. Trimming removed 7 bases from V and 4 bases from J; junction bases left unmatched: 6. TCRdb's table, derived via immunoSEQ multiplex PCR, lists solely in-frame clones and lacks some. The data contain 50,000 to 75,000 clones, about nine tenths of them singletons. The data originate from a study of T cell changes during pregnancy in multiple sclerosis. This TCR was sampled from a female donor in good health, enrolled as a control in a pregnancy study. The gene calls are TRBV2 and TRBJ1-1; 10 bases line up with TRBD1. This sample comprised peripheral blood, obtained in the third trimester of pregnancy. The CDR3 region is CASILDRGFTEAFF. CDR3 bases: TGTGCCAGCATTCTGGACAGGGGGTTCACTGAAGCTTTCTTT.